The 20 T cell receptor beta chains below were found in one sample sequenced in a study of T cell changes during pregnancy in multiple sclerosis (dated 2019 in TCRdb). Preparation of the library involved the immunoSEQ multiplex PCR assay. In its TCRdb copy, this immuneACCESS table keeps in-frame sequences only and misses some clones. Where compared with another copy, unresolved V genes explain less than half of these, and the others have no known cause. This sample holds 30,000 to 35,000 clones; around 90% were observed only once. The ten largest clones take up over 0.5% of the sample. Source: CD4+ T cells from peripheral blood mononuclear cells, taken in the third trimester of pregnancy. The source of these receptors is a female donor in good health, enrolled as a control in a pregnancy study.

This sequence joins TRBV14 and TRBJ1-2, with 9 positions matching TRBD1. After removal of 8 bases from V and 2 bases from J, the junction contained 9 bases not matched to a gene. CDR3 length: 15 residues. Per the germline V gene, CDR1 is SGHDN and CDR2 is FVKESK. The CDR3 DNA is TGTGCCAGCGAACCCCGGACAGGGGAAAACTATGGCTACACCTTC. Its translation is CASEPRTGENYGYTF.

This chain uses TRBV11-2 with TRBJ2-3; TRBD2 agrees at 8 bases. There are 13 residues in the CDR3. The V gene end was trimmed by 7 bases and the J gene end by 8 bases; junction bases not matched to a gene: 8. The germline gives CDR1 SGHAT, CDR2 FQNNGV. The chain's CDR3 is CASTDSGAATQYF. The CDR3 nucleotides read TGTGCCAGCACCGATAGCGGGGCAGCTACGCAGTATTTT.

The V call is TRBV30, the J call TRBJ2-3; 9 bases are shared with TRBD2. The CDR3 extends over 14 amino acids. With V trimmed by 5 bases and J by 3 bases, 6 bases remained unmatched. Germline lookup yields CDR1 GTSNPN and CDR2 SVGIG (reference sequence). The chain's CDR3 is CAWGKGLATDTQYF. For the CDR3, the DNA is TGTGCCTGGGGTAAGGGACTAGCAACAGATACGCAGTATTTT. Looking up the rest from reference TRBV30 and TRBJ2-3 gives the full variable domain: SQTIHQWPATLVQPVGSPLSLECTVEGTSNPNLYWYRQAAGRGLQLLFYSVGIGQISSEVPQNLSASRPQDRQFILSSKKLLLSDSGFYLCAWGKGLATDTQYFGPGTRLTVL.

The rearrangement links TRBV18 to TRBJ1-1; D unresolved. Germline V gene sequence: CDR1 KGHSH, CDR2 LQKENI. Trimming stripped 1 base from V and 10 bases from J, with 13 bases between. This CDR3 spans 13 amino acids. As DNA, the CDR3 is TGTGCCAGCTCACCACTTGGCGGTGGAGGAGCTTTCTTT. This translates into CASSPLGGGGAFF.

The chain combines TRBV19 with TRBJ1-2, with D possibly TRBD1 on 6 matching bases. CDR1 is LNHDA, CDR2 SQIVND, per germline (reference sequence). This CDR3 comprises 14 residues. V shed 2 bases and J shed 7 bases, with 14 bases lying between them. The CDR3 DNA reads TGTGCCAGTAGTATATGGGGGCCTGGATCTGGCTACACCTTC. This gives the protein CASSIWGPGSGYTF. Filled out from reference TRBV19 and TRBJ1-2, the complete variable domain reads DGGITQSPKYLFRKEGQNVTLSCEQNLNHDAMYWYRQDPGQGLRLIYYSQIVNDFQKGDIAEGYSVSREKKESFPLTVTSAQKNPTAFYLCASSIWGPGSGYTFGSGTRLTVV.

In DNA form, the CDR3 reads TGTGCCAGCAGCCGCCAGGGGATCGGGGAGCTGTTTTTT. It is translated as CASSRQGIGELFF. The chain is built from TRBV7-9 and TRBJ2-2; perhaps TRBD1 as D (6 bases). The CDR3 is 13 amino acids. The germline gives CDR1 SEHNR, CDR2 FQNEAQ (reference sequence). V was shortened by 5 bases and J by 7 bases, with 11 bases between the two germline ends.

This clone was seen only once. This rearrangement joins TRBV27 to TRBJ1-4; a possible D gene is TRBD1 (6 bases). CDR3 length: 15 amino acids. Per germline, CDR1 MNHEY and CDR2 SMNVEV (reference sequence). Trimming shortened V by 3 bases and J by 12 bases, and 20 bases separated the two germline ends. CDR3 sequence (DNA): TGTGCCAGCAGTTTCTACGTGGGGGCAGTTGGAGAACTGTTTTTT. This sequence encodes CASSFYVGAVGELFF.

J is TRBJ1-1 and V is TRBV10-2; TRBD1 is a possible D gene (6 bases). Trimming left V 8 bases short and J 1 base short, with 11 bases between. There are 13 residues in the CDR3. Per the germline V gene, CDR1 is WSHSY and CDR2 is SAAADI. CDR3 region: CASLVQGNTEAFF. The CDR3, as DNA: TGCGCCAGCCTCGTACAGGGGAACACTGAAGCTTTCTTT.

This clone has a single count. This chain joins TRBV11-1 and TRBJ2-1; D is perhaps TRBD2 (6 bases). V dropped 5 bases and J dropped 3 bases, with 14 bases sitting between them. The germline V gene encodes CDR1 SGHAT and CDR2 FQDESV (reference sequence). The CDR3 length is 15 residues. CDR3 coding DNA: TGTGCCAGCAGCCCTTGGGGGGAGATCTACAATGAGCAGTTCTTC. Its translation is CASSPWGEIYNEQFF.

V and J are TRBV19 and TRBJ1-2, with TRBD1 matching over 7 bases. J was trimmed by 8 bases and V by 9 bases; bases with no gene match: 9. Germline CDR1 LNHDA, CDR2 SQIVND (reference sequence). The CDR3 spans 12 residues. In nucleotides, the CDR3 is TGTGCCAGCCGTCAGGGGGTCAGGGGCTACACCTTC. Translation gives CASRQGVRGYTF.

This clone turned up a few times. This sequence joins TRBV7-2 and TRBJ2-1, with 10 bases fitting TRBD2. Unmatched junction bases numbered 10, after V lost 5 bases and J lost 0 bases. This CDR3 has 18 residues. The germline V gene encodes CDR1 SGHTA and CDR2 FQGNSA. Here the CDR3 DNA reads TGTGCCAGCAGCCCAAGGACTAGCGGTAGGAGCTCCTACAATGAGCAGTTCTTC. This sequence encodes CASSPRTSGRSSYNEQFF.

V is TRBV5-1 and J is TRBJ2-5; 10 bases are shared with TRBD1. Losses at the gene ends were 6 bases for V and 4 bases for J; bases not matched to a gene: 3. The germline V gene encodes CDR1 SGHRS and CDR2 YFSETQ. The CDR3 has 13 residues. CDR3 protein: CASMRTGGETQYF. The CDR3 coding sequence is TGCGCCAGCATGAGGACAGGGGGAGAGACCCAGTACTTC.

The chain carries TRBV7-2 and TRBJ1-1; D remains ambiguous. The CDR3 totals 14 residues. The germline V gene has CDR1 SGHTA and CDR2 FQGNSA. Deletions cut 5 bases from V and 0 bases from J, with 10 bases between. This chain's CDR3 is CASSLLDLNTEAFF. The CDR3 DNA follows: TGTGCCAGCAGCCTACTAGACCTGAACACTGAAGCTTTCTTT.

This clone was counted once. The CDR3 bases are TGTGCCAGCAGTCCCGGTAATTCACCCCTCCACTTT. This encodes CASSPGNSPLHF. This chain connects TRBV27 to TRBJ1-6, with D unresolved. The CDR3 length is 12 residues. Trimming cost V 5 bases and J 6 bases, with 5 bases left between them. Germline lookup yields CDR1 MNHEY and CDR2 SMNVEV (reference sequence).

V usage is TRBV5-1 and J usage is TRBJ1-1; 8 bases match TRBD1. The germline V gene encodes CDR1 SGHRS and CDR2 YFSETQ. V lost 5 bases, J lost 0 bases, and 12 bases stayed unmatched. The CDR3 length is 17 residues. The CDR3 is CASRLGQAASMNTEAFF. The CDR3 DNA reads TGCGCCAGCAGACTGGGACAGGCGGCCTCCATGAACACTGAAGCTTTCTTT.

The CDR3 sequence: CASGLVGVSLVNTEAFF. DNA of the CDR3: TGTGCTAGTGGTTTGGTAGGGGTTAGTTTAGTGAACACTGAAGCTTTCTTT. The V and J genes are TRBV12-5 and TRBJ1-1; tentative D call: TRBD1 (5 bases). The germline CDR1 and CDR2 sequences are LGHNT and FRNRAP. V lost 0 bases, J lost 0 bases, and 14 bases lay in between. This CDR3 comprises 17 residues.

The gene calls are TRBV27 and TRBJ2-1; 7 positions match TRBD2. This CDR3 has 14 residues. Germline assignment: CDR1 MNHEY and CDR2 SMNVEV (reference sequence). The ends lost 3 bases at V and 4 bases at J; junction bases unmatched: 3. CDR3: CASSLDGGYNEQFF. CDR3 nucleotides: TGTGCCAGCAGTTTGGACGGGGGGTACAATGAGCAGTTCTTC.

The chain is built from TRBV5-1 and TRBJ2-7; TRBD2 agrees at 13 bases. V lost 3 bases, J lost 0 bases, and 9 bases stayed unmatched. CDR1 SGHRS and CDR2 YFSETQ come from the germline V gene. This CDR3 is built from 18 residues. CDR3 DNA: TGCGCCAGCAGCTCGACTAGCGGGGGGCTGTCGAACTCCTACGAGCAGTACTTC. It specifies CASSSTSGGLSNSYEQYF.

This clone appeared once. The gene calls are TRBV2 and TRBJ2-5, with 12 bases lining up with TRBD2. This CDR3 region has 15 residues. V shed 7 bases and J 2 bases; nucleotides not matched to a gene: 5. CDR1 SNHLY and CDR2 FYNNEI come from the germline V gene. This chain's CDR3 is CASNRLAGVQETQYF. DNA for the CDR3: TGTGCCAGCAATCGACTAGCGGGAGTACAAGAGACCCAGTACTTC. The full variable domain, completed using reference TRBV2 and TRBJ2-5, is EPEVTQTPSHQVTQMGQEVILRCVPISNHLYFYWYRQILGQKVEFLVSFYNNEISEKSEIFDDQFSVERPDGSNFTLKIRSTKLEDSAMYFCASNRLAGVQETQYFGPGTRLLVL.

A few counts support this clone. J is TRBJ2-5 and V is TRBV7-2; the D gene is possibly TRBD2 (6 bases). Trimming left V 1 base short and J 4 bases short, with 13 bases between. The CDR3 runs 15 residues. Germline lookup yields CDR1 SGHTA and CDR2 FQGNSA. CDR3 bases: TGTGCCAGCAGCTTAGTTTGGGGGGTACGAGAGACCCAGTACTTC. Protein product: CASSLVWGVRETQYF.